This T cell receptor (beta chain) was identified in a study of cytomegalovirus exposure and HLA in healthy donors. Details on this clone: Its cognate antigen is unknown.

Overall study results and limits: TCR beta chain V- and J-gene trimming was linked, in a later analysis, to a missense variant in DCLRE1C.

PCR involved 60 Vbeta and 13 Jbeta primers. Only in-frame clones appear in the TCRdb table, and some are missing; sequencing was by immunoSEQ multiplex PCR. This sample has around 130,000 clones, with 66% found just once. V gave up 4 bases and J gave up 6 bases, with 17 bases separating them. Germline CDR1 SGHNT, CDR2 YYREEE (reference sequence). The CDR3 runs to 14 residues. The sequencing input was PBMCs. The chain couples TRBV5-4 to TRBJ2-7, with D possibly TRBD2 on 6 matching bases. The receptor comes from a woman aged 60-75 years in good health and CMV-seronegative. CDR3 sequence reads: CASSPRTPSAEQYF. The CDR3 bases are TGTGCCAGCAGCCCGCGAACCCCTAGCGCCGAGCAGTACTTC.